This is a list of T cell receptor beta chains from one sample in a study of CD8+CD57+ T cells in acquired aplastic anemia. TCRdb independently ran MiXCR on the reads; one entry per CDR3 protein. The table lists some 150,000 distinct CDR3 sequences, 41% of them singletons. The sequenced material came from sorted CD4+, CD8+, or CD8+CD57+ T cells (not recorded which) from PBMCs. Receptor source: a human donor in good health, serving as a control. The CDR3 runs from the conserved cysteine through the conserved F or W. The D gene is left open where the match is weak. Clone size is shown for a subset of rows, as once, few, many or a class of expanded clone.

abundance: few
j_gene: TRBJ2-5
len: 17
d_gene: -
v_gene: TRBV5-1
CDR3nt: TGCGCCAGCAGCTTGGGTTTCGGGGGAATCCATAGGGAGACCCAGTACTTC
CDR3aa: CASSLGFGGIHRETQYF

abundance: few
j_gene: TRBJ1-5
len: 15
d_gene: TRBD1
v_gene: TRBV28
CDR3nt: TGTGCCAGCAGTAGTACAGGGGGCTGGGATCAGCCCCAGCATTTT
CDR3aa: CASSSTGGWDQPQHF

abundance: many
j_gene: TRBJ1-3
len: 13
d_gene: -
v_gene: TRBV20-1
CDR3nt: TGCAGTGCTAGGGCGCGGGGGTTAGACACCATATATTTT
CDR3aa: CSARARGLDTIYF

abundance: -
j_gene: TRBJ1-2
len: 13
d_gene: -
v_gene: TRBV28
CDR3nt: TGTGCCATCGGACGGGGAAGGAATTATGGCTACACCTTC
CDR3aa: CAIGRGRNYGYTF

abundance: many
j_gene: TRBJ2-2
len: 14
d_gene: -
v_gene: TRBV9
CDR3nt: TGTGCCAGCAGCGTTTTCGATAACACCGGGGAGCTGTTTTTT
CDR3aa: CASSVFDNTGELFF

abundance: many
j_gene: TRBJ2-1
len: 15
d_gene: -
v_gene: TRBV20-1
CDR3nt: TGCAGTGCTATTGATAGCGGAGGGGCCTACAATGAGCAGTTCTTC
CDR3aa: CSAIDSGGAYNEQFF

abundance: -
j_gene: TRBJ2-7
len: 13
d_gene: TRBD2
v_gene: TRBV11-2
CDR3nt: TGTGCCAGCAGCCAAATAGCGGGAGGCGAGCAGTACTTC
CDR3aa: CASSQIAGGEQYF

abundance: many
j_gene: TRBJ2-7
len: 13
d_gene: TRBD2
v_gene: TRBV27
CDR3nt: TGTGCCAGCAGCCGACTAGCTTCCTACGAGCAGTACTTC
CDR3aa: CASSRLASYEQYF

abundance: few
j_gene: TRBJ2-2
len: 16
d_gene: TRBD1
v_gene: TRBV10-3
CDR3nt: TGTGCCAGCAGTCAAGGACAGGGCAGCAACACCGGGGAGCTGTTTTTT
CDR3aa: CASSQGQGSNTGELFF

abundance: many
j_gene: TRBJ1-3
len: 15
d_gene: -
v_gene: TRBV2
CDR3nt: TGTGCCACCGGGGGGGCAGCCCGAACGGGAAACACCATATATTTT
CDR3aa: CATGGAARTGNTIYF

abundance: -
j_gene: TRBJ1-3
len: 14
d_gene: TRBD1
v_gene: TRBV20-1
CDR3nt: TGCAGTGCTGCCGGGACAGGTCTTTTAAACACCATATATTTT
CDR3aa: CSAAGTGLLNTIYF

abundance: -
j_gene: TRBJ1-2
len: 13
d_gene: -
v_gene: TRBV20-1
CDR3nt: TGCAGTGCTAAAGACAGCGTCAACTATGGCTACACCTTC
CDR3aa: CSAKDSVNYGYTF

abundance: -
j_gene: TRBJ2-3
len: 14
d_gene: -
v_gene: TRBV24-1
CDR3nt: TGTGCCACCAGTGATCGGGGGGCCACAGATACGCAGTATTTT
CDR3aa: CATSDRGATDTQYF

abundance: -
j_gene: TRBJ1-2
len: 16
d_gene: -
v_gene: TRBV15
CDR3nt: TGTGCCACCAGCAGAGATCACGACAGCTCAGCCGATGGCTACACCTTC
CDR3aa: CATSRDHDSSADGYTF

abundance: -
j_gene: TRBJ2-2
len: 14
d_gene: TRBD2
v_gene: TRBV6-4
CDR3nt: TGTGCCAGATTAGCGGGGGGAGGCACCGGGGAGCTGTTTTTT
CDR3aa: CARLAGGGTGELFF

abundance: many
j_gene: TRBJ2-7
len: 14
d_gene: TRBD1
v_gene: TRBV5-1
CDR3nt: TGCGCCAGCCGGTGGGGACAGGGGGAATACGAGCAGTACTTC
CDR3aa: CASRWGQGEYEQYF

abundance: -
j_gene: TRBJ2-7
len: 11
d_gene: -
v_gene: TRBV29-1
CDR3nt: TGCAGCGTTGCCGCGGCCGGCGAGCAGTACTTC
CDR3aa: CSVAAAGEQYF

abundance: many
j_gene: TRBJ1-5
len: 11
d_gene: -
v_gene: TRBV20-1
CDR3nt: TGCAGTGCTGGAGAGGATCAGCCCCAGCATTTT
CDR3aa: CSAGEDQPQHF

abundance: -
j_gene: TRBJ1-2
len: 13
d_gene: -
v_gene: TRBV20-1
CDR3nt: TGCAGTGCTAGGGAGGGACGGTACTATGGCTACACCTTC
CDR3aa: CSAREGRYYGYTF

abundance: -
j_gene: TRBJ2-7
len: 8
d_gene: -
v_gene: TRBV20-1
CDR3nt: TGCAGTGCTAACGAGCAGTACTTC
CDR3aa: CSANEQYF

abundance: -
j_gene: TRBJ2-3
len: 14
d_gene: -
v_gene: TRBV12-3/TRBV12-4
CDR3nt: TGTGCCAGCAGGCGAGGGGGGATGGGAGGTACGCAGTATTTT
CDR3aa: CASRRGGMGGTQYF

abundance: many
j_gene: TRBJ2-3
len: 15
d_gene: TRBD2
v_gene: TRBV2
CDR3nt: TGTGCCAGCAGTTCTAGCGGGCTTCGCACAGATACGCAGTATTTT
CDR3aa: CASSSSGLRTDTQYF

abundance: many
j_gene: TRBJ2-3
len: 16
d_gene: TRBD2
v_gene: TRBV24-1
CDR3nt: TGTGCCACCAGTGACCTCCTAGCGGGGGACACAGATACGCAGTATTTT
CDR3aa: CATSDLLAGDTDTQYF

abundance: many
j_gene: TRBJ2-1
len: 17
d_gene: TRBD2
v_gene: TRBV10-2
CDR3nt: TGCGCCAGCAGTGGGGGGACTAGCGGGAGCCTTGGGGGTGAGCAGTTCTTC
CDR3aa: CASSGGTSGSLGGEQFF

abundance: -
j_gene: TRBJ2-1
len: 17
d_gene: TRBD2
v_gene: TRBV20-1
CDR3nt: TGCAGTGCTATCAGCGGACTAGCGGGAGGAACCTACAATGAGCAGTTCTTC
CDR3aa: CSAISGLAGGTYNEQFF

abundance: -
j_gene: TRBJ2-5
len: 13
d_gene: TRBD2
v_gene: TRBV2
CDR3nt: TGTGCCAGCATACTAGCGGGGGAAGAGACCCAGTACTTC
CDR3aa: CASILAGEETQYF